The rows below give T cell receptor beta chains drawn from one sample of a study of blood T cell repertoires in COVID-19. Data came from immunoSEQ multiplex PCR; TCRdb stores just in-frame clones and leaves some out. The repertoire includes a few hundred thousand clones, approximately 86% of them detected once, and 5.5% to 7.5% sits in the top ten. What was sequenced was peripheral blood. These receptors were obtained from a woman aged 70 to 79 with active or convalescent COVID-19. The CDR3 runs from the conserved cysteine through the conserved F or W. A D gene is named only where the DNA matches it firmly. Size values are once, few and many counts, or a class for expanded clones, and some rows have none.

V	size	D	J	CDR3	DNA
TRBV27	-	-	TRBJ2-7	CASKQATHSYEQYF	TGTGCCAGCAAACAAGCGACTCACTCCTACGAGCAGTACTTC
TRBV2	-	-	TRBJ1-1	CASSYLRAEAFF	TGTGCCAGCAGTTACCTAAGAGCTGAAGCTTTCTTT
TRBV9	-	TRBD2	TRBJ2-2	CASSVAGGTGELFF	TGTGCCAGCAGCGTAGCGGGGGGTACCGGGGAGCTGTTTTTT
TRBV7-9	-	-	TRBJ1-5	CASSFSTADQPQHF	TGTGCCAGCAGTTTTTCGACGGCGGATCAGCCCCAGCATTTT
TRBV10-1	once	-	TRBJ1-1	CASMEGSDMNTEAFF	TGCGCCAGCATGGAAGGGAGCGACATGAACACTGAAGCTTTCTTT
TRBV4-1	-	-	TRBJ1-5	CASSQVSPNQPQHF	TGCGCCAGCAGCCAAGTAAGCCCAAATCAGCCCCAGCATTTT
TRBV6-5	-	-	TRBJ1-5	CASSYLRDLGNQPQHF	TGTGCCAGCAGTTACCTACGGGACTTGGGCAATCAGCCCCAGCATTTT
TRBV5-4	-	TRBD1	TRBJ2-7	CASRRDRGLNYEQYF	TGTGCCAGCAGGAGAGACAGGGGGCTGAACTACGAGCAGTACTTC
TRBV1	-	-	TRBJ1-1	CTSSQRTKMGPPDTEAFF	TGCACCAGCAGCCAAAGGACTAAAATGGGGCCGCCGGACACTGAAGCTTTCTTT
TRBV7-8	-	-	TRBJ2-5	CASSLGGTGRGETQYF	TGTGCCAGCAGCTTAGGCGGGACTGGGCGAGGGGAGACCCAGTACTTC
TRBV6-2/TRBV6-3	-	-	TRBJ1-1	CASSNGQMNTEAFF	TGTGCCAGCAGTAATGGACAGATGAACACTGAAGCTTTCTTT
TRBV15	-	TRBD2	TRBJ2-2	CATQGLAGARDTGELFF	TGTGCCACCCAAGGACTAGCGGGGGCCCGGGACACCGGGGAGCTGTTTTTT
TRBV5-6	once	TRBD1	TRBJ1-2	CASSPRGKATGLYGYTF	TGTGCCAGCAGCCCGAGGGGGAAAGCGACAGGGCTCTATGGCTACACCTTC
TRBV12-3/TRBV12-4	-	-	TRBJ1-5	CAAGPGVPQPQHF	TGTGCGGCTGGTCCGGGGGTGCCTCAGCCCCAGCATTTT